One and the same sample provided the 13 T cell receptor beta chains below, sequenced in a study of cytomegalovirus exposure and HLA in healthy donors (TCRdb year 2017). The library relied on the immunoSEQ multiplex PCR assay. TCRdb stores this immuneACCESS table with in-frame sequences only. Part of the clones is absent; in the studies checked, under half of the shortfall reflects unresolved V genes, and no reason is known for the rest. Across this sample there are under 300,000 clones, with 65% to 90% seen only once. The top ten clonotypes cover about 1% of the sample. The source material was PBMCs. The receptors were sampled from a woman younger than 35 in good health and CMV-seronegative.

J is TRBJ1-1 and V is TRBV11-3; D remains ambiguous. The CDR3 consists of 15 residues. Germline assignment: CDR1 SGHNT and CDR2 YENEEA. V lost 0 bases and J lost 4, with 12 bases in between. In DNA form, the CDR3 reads TGTGCCAGCAGCTTAGACGGAGGTCCAGGCACTGAAGCTTTCTTT. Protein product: CASSLDGGPGTEAFF.

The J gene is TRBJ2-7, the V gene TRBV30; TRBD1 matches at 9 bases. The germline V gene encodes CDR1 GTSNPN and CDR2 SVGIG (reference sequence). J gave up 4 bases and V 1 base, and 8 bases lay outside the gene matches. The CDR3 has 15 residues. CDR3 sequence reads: CAWSGKGQGGYEQYF. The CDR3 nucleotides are TGTGCCTGGAGTGGGAAGGGACAGGGAGGATACGAGCAGTACTTC.

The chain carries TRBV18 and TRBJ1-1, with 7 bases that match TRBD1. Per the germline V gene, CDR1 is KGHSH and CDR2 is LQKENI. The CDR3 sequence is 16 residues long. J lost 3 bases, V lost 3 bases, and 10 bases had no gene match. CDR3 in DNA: TGTGCCAGCTCACCCCGGGGCCGGCAGGGGGACACTGAAGCTTTCTTT. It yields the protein CASSPRGRQGDTEAFF.

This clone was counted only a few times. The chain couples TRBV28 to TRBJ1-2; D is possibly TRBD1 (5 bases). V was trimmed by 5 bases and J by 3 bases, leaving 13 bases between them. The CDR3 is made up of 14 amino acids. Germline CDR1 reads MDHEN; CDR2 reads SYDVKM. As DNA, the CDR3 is TGTGCCAGCAGTCTCCCGGGGGATGACTATGGCTACACCTTC. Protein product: CASSLPGDDYGYTF.

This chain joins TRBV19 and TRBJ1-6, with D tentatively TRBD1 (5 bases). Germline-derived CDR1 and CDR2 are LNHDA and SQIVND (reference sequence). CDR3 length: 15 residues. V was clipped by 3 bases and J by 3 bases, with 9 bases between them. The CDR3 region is CASSIRQSYNSPLHF. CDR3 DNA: TGTGCCAGTAGTATCAGACAGAGCTATAATTCACCCCTCCACTTT. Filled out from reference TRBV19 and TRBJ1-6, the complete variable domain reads DGGITQSPKYLFRKEGQNVTLSCEQNLNHDAMYWYRQDPGQGLRLIYYSQIVNDFQKGDIAEGYSVSREKKESFPLTVTSAQKNPTAFYLCASSIRQSYNSPLHFGNGTRLTVT.

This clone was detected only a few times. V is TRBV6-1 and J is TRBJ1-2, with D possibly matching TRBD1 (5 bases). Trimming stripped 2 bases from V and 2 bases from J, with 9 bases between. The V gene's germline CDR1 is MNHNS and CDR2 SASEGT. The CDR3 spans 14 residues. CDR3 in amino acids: CASSELSGNYGYTF. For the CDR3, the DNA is TGTGCCAGCAGTGAATTGTCAGGGAACTATGGCTACACCTTC.

The CDR3 loop reads CASSYSGQGARNTQYF. CDR3 in DNA: TGTGCCAGCAGTTACTCGGGGCAGGGGGCTCGAAATACGCAGTATTTT. The chain joins TRBV6-5 to TRBJ2-3; TRBD1 matches at 8 bases. With 0 bases clipped from V and 7 bases from J, the junction kept 9 bases outside the gene matches. The germline CDR1 and CDR2 sequences are MNHEY and SVGAGI. CDR3 length: 16 residues.

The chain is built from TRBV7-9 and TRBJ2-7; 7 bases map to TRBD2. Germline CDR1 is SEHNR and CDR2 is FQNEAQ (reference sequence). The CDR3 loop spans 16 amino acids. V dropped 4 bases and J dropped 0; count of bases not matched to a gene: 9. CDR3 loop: CASSSIAGRISYEQYF. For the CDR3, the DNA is TGTGCCAGCAGCTCGATAGCGGGTAGAATCTCCTACGAGCAGTACTTC.

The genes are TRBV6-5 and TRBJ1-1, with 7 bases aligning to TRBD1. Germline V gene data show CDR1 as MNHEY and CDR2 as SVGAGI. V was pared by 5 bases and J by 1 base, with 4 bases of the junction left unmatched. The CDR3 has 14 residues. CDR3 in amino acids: CASSRGRGNTEAFF. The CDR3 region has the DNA TGTGCCAGCAGTAGGGGGCGCGGGAACACTGAAGCTTTCTTT.

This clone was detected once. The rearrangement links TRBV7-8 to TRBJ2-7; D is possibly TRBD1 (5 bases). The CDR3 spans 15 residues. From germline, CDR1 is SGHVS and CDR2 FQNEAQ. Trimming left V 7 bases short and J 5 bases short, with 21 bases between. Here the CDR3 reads CASTQFRQGIDEQYF. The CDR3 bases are TGTGCCAGCACCCAGTTCCGCCAGGGTATTGACGAGCAGTACTTC.

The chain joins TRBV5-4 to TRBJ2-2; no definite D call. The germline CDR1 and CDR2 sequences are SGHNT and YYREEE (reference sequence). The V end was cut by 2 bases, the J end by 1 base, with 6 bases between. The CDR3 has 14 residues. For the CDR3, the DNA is TGTGCCAGCAGCTTTCCCAAGAACACCGGGGAGCTGTTTTTT. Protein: CASSFPKNTGELFF.

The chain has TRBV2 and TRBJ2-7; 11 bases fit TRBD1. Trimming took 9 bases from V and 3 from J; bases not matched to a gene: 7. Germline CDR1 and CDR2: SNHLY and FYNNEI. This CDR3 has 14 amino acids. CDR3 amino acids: CASLGQGEGYEQYF. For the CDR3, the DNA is TGTGCCAGTCTGGGACAGGGGGAAGGCTACGAGCAGTACTTC.

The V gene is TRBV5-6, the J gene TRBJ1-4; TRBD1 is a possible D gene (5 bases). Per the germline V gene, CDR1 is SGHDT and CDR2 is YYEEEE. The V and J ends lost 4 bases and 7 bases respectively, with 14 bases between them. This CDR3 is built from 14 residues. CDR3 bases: TGTGCCAGCAGCGCTTCCCTCGGGGGTGAAAAACTGTTTTTT. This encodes CASSASLGGEKLFF.